Each of the 19 T cell receptor beta chains below was sequenced from the same sample in a study of blood T cell repertoires in COVID-19. The method was immunoSEQ multiplex PCR; TCRdb's version includes in-frame clones alone and lacks a portion of them. The sample has 250,000 to 300,000 clones; about 85% are singletons. Specimen: peripheral blood. The receptors were sampled from a woman in her fifties or sixties who had recovered from COVID-19.

This clone appeared a single time. The gene calls are TRBV12-3 or TRBV12-4 and TRBJ2-7, with TRBD1 as a possible D gene (6 bases). The V end lost 5 bases, the J end lost 3 bases, and 8 bases lay between the germline ends. The CDR3 runs to 12 residues. CDR3: CASSPTGYEQYF. CDR3 DNA: TGTGCCAGCAGTCCGACAGGCTACGAGCAGTACTTC.

The sample holds one count of this clone. The chain uses TRBV3-1 (or the pseudogene TRBV3-2) and TRBJ1-2; TRBD1 might be the D (5 bases). V gave up 1 base and J gave up 7 bases, with 10 bases separating them. CDR3 size: 13 residues. CDR1 and CDR2 from the germline V gene are LGHDT and YNNKEL (reference sequence). CDR3 nucleotides: TGTGCCAGCAGCCAAGTACGAAGGGGTGGCTACACCTTC. This translates into CASSQVRRGGYTF.

This clone was seen only once. The V call is TRBV19, the J call TRBJ1-1, with a weak D call TRBD1 (5 bases). The CDR3 loop spans 14 amino acids. Looked up from germline, CDR1 is LNHDA and CDR2 is SQIVND (reference sequence). Trimming removed 1 base at V and 1 base at J, with 7 bases between. The CDR3 protein is CASSIVGGNTEAFF. DNA of the CDR3: TGTGCCAGTAGTATAGTGGGGGGGAACACTGAAGCTTTCTTT.

The chain joins TRBV28 to TRBJ1-6; D is unclear. The germline V and J ends were trimmed by 2 bases and 15 bases, with 20 bases remaining between them. Germline V lookup: CDR1 MDHEN, CDR2 SYDVKM. This CDR3 has 15 residues. CDR3 residues: CASSLRSRLVLFLHF. CDR3 nucleotide sequence: TGTGCCAGCAGTTTAAGGAGCCGTTTGGTTTTGTTCCTCCACTTT.

The CDR3 nucleotides read TGTGCTAGTGGTGGGGACTTAGCCAAAAACATTCAGTACTTC. Encoded protein: CASGGDLAKNIQYF. V and J are TRBV12-5 and TRBJ2-4; D perhaps matches TRBD2 (6 bases). There are 14 residues in the CDR3. Per the germline V gene, CDR1 is LGHNT and CDR2 is FRNRAP. V was shortened by 5 bases and J by 0 bases, with 8 bases between the two germline ends. Supplemented by reference TRBV12-5 and TRBJ2-4, the full variable domain reads DARVTQTPRHKVTEMGQEVTMRCQPILGHNTVFWYRQTMMQGLELLAYFRNRAPLDDSGMPKDRFSAEMPDATLATLKIQPSEPRDSAVYFCASGGDLAKNIQYFGAGTRLSVL.

This chain uses TRBV24-1 with TRBJ2-3, with 7 bases fitting TRBD1. The V and J ends lost 3 bases and 0 bases, in that order; junction bases with no gene match: 2. Germline V lookup: CDR1 KGHDR, CDR2 SFDVKD. The CDR3 consists of 15 residues. The CDR3 sequence is CATSDTGQSTDTQYF. The CDR3 DNA follows: TGTGCCACCAGTGATACGGGACAGAGCACAGATACGCAGTATTTT.

The chain combines TRBV10-1 with TRBJ1-5, with D uncertain. Germline assignment: CDR1 WNHNN and CDR2 SYGVQD (reference sequence). V lost 10 bases and J lost 7, with 11 bases in between. The CDR3 sequence is 11 residues long. For the CDR3, the DNA is TGCGCCAACTCCACGAGACAGCCCCAGCATTTT. It translates to CANSTRQPQHF.

The chain combines TRBV3-1 (or the pseudogene TRBV3-2) with TRBJ1-5, with D perhaps TRBD1 (5 bases). The germline CDR1 and CDR2 sequences are LGHDT and YNNKEL (reference sequence). The CDR3 runs 18 residues. Trimming removed 4 bases at V and 0 bases at J, with 19 bases between. The CDR3 DNA reads TGTGCCAGCAGCCCTACCCTACCACCCAGGGATAGCAATCAGCCCCAGCATTTT. This encodes CASSPTLPPRDSNQPQHF.

The chain joins TRBV15 to TRBJ2-5, with 8 bases that match TRBD2. The length of the CDR3 is 16 residues. V trimming: 2 bases; J trimming: 1 base; junction bases outside the gene matches: 6. CDR1 LNHNV and CDR2 YYDKDF come from the germline V gene (reference sequence). CDR3 loop: CATSRLRTSFQETQYF. As DNA, the CDR3 is TGTGCCACCAGCAGACTGCGGACTAGCTTCCAAGAGACCCAGTACTTC.

The chain has TRBV4-2 and TRBJ2-2; maybe TRBD2 (5 bases). Trimming shortened V by 2 bases and J by 2 bases, and 15 bases separated the two germline ends. The CDR3 loop spans 17 amino acids. The V gene's germline CDR1 is LGHNA and CDR2 YNFKEQ. The DNA of the CDR3 is TGTGCCAGCAGCCAATACTCCGGACGGGGAAACACCGGGGAGCTGTTTTTT. Its protein product is CASSQYSGRGNTGELFF.

The rearrangement links TRBV27 to TRBJ2-7; 8 nucleotides line up with TRBD1. This CDR3 spans 15 amino acids. V shed 3 bases and J 1 base; nucleotides not matched to a gene: 5. In germline, CDR1 is MNHEY, CDR2 SMNVEV (reference sequence). This chain's CDR3 is CASSLQGAGSYEQYF. The CDR3 DNA reads TGTGCCAGCAGTTTGCAGGGGGCGGGTTCCTACGAGCAGTACTTC.

The CDR3 nucleotides are TGTGCCAGCAGCCCCCCCCGGGACAGACATTTGCAGTACTTC. Its translation: CASSPPRDRHLQYF. The rearrangement joins TRBV7-9 to TRBJ2-7; 7 nucleotides align to TRBD1. Losses at the gene ends were 5 bases for V and 9 bases for J; bases not matched to a gene: 13. The CDR3 sequence is 14 residues long. Germline V gene data show CDR1 as SEHNR and CDR2 as FQNEAQ (reference sequence).

This chain connects TRBV5-5 to TRBJ2-7; 12 nucleotides line up with TRBD1. V was clipped by 5 bases and J by 8 bases; unmatched bases: 5. The CDR3 is 13 residues long. Germline V gives CDR1 SGHKS, CDR2 YYEKEE (reference sequence). CDR3 sequence: CASRTGTGGQQYF. The CDR3 DNA sequence: TGTGCCAGCAGGACCGGGACAGGGGGCCAGCAGTACTTC.

The V call is TRBV18, the J call TRBJ1-1; 8 bases match TRBD1. Germline V gene lookup returns CDR1 KGHSH and CDR2 LQKENI. With V trimmed by 2 bases and J by 6 bases, 8 bases remained unmatched. This CDR3 has 15 amino acids. CDR3 residues: CASSPSHRGGAEAFF. CDR3 nucleotides: TGTGCCAGCTCACCATCCCACAGGGGGGGGGCTGAAGCTTTCTTT.

This sequence joins TRBV9 and TRBJ1-1; perhaps TRBD1 as D (6 bases). The CDR3 length is 14 residues. The V and J ends lost 4 bases and 1 base respectively, with 11 bases between them. Per germline, CDR1 SGDLS and CDR2 YYNGEE. The CDR3 region is CASSPHRENTEAFF. Written as DNA, the CDR3 is TGTGCCAGCAGCCCTCACAGGGAGAACACTGAAGCTTTCTTT.

This clone has only one observation. The gene calls are TRBV7-3 and TRBJ2-6, with no clear D. Trimming stripped 3 bases from V and 3 bases from J, with 9 bases between. CDR1 and CDR2 (germline): SGHTA, FQGTGA. This CDR3 spans 15 amino acids. CDR3 coding DNA: TGTGCCAGCAGCTTTGCGGCGAGTGGGGCCAACGTCCTGACTTTC. It yields the protein CASSFAASGANVLTF.

The V call is TRBV9, the J call TRBJ2-1; D gene ambiguous. This CDR3 contains 16 residues. V lost 4 bases to trimming and J lost 2 bases, with 16 bases between them. Germline V gene data show CDR1 as SGDLS and CDR2 as YYNGEE. This CDR3 reads CASSPPAVNTYNEQFF. The CDR3 DNA sequence: TGTGCCAGCAGCCCCCCTGCGGTAAACACCTACAATGAGCAGTTCTTC.

This clone was seen a single time. J is TRBJ2-1 and V is TRBV5-1; 8 bases agree with TRBD2. Per germline, CDR1 SGHRS and CDR2 YFSETQ. CDR3 length: 15 residues. The ends lost 3 bases at V and 0 bases at J; junction bases unmatched: 2. The CDR3 protein is CASSSAGGSYNEQFF. The CDR3 coding sequence is TGCGCCAGCAGCTCCGCGGGGGGCTCCTACAATGAGCAGTTCTTC.

Regarding this clone: Other DNA sequences in the same sample also yield this CDR3. This chain links TRBV5-4 with TRBJ2-7, with 7 bases matching TRBD1. Germline CDR1 SGHNT, CDR2 YYREEE (reference sequence). The CDR3 spans 13 residues. J gave up 4 bases and V 4 bases, and 5 bases lay outside the gene matches. The DNA for the CDR3 is TGTGCCAGCAGCCTGGACAGGTCGTACGAGCAGTACTTC. Protein product: CASSLDRSYEQYF.